Reported below is one T cell receptor (beta chain). It has no known antigen specificity. Base quality data are lacking; no much larger clone is found one base away. At one collaborating source in Seattle, patients were enrolled during active infection and were followed longitudinally through the course of disease. Each collaborating institution followed its own protocols to collect whole blood in K2EDTA tubes. For TCRbeta analysis, collaborators shipped samples in one of three forms: frozen whole blood, isolated PBMCs, or DNA extracted from either of those sample types. TCRbeta CDR3 regions were amplified from genomic DNA by means of the immunoSEQ Assay, a bias-controlled multiplex PCR. Per the source publication's procedure: Within the assay, amplification of reference gene primers was used to estimate how many nucleated cells each sample contained. To quantify the absolute abundance of each unique TCRbeta CDR3 rearrangement, sequence reads were collapsed and filtered. For each sample, productive Simpson clonality was calculated as the square root of Simpson's diversity index across productive rearrangements. Imported from immuneACCESS, the table was reduced by TCRdb to in-frame sequences with V and J called. These copies leave out some clones; in studies compared against another copy, an unresolved V gene accounts for under half, and the cause of the remainder is not known. V, J and clone size were drawn from that table, and D and trimming were deduced from the DNA. The table for this sample lists 150,000 to 200,000 clones; 87% of them were counted only once. Of the sample, 9.5% to 15% falls within the top ten clones.

The sample belongs to a study of blood T cell repertoires in COVID-19 (dated by TCRdb to 2018 to 2021). General notes on the study: Samples covering the acute and convalescent phases of COVID-19 were provided by collaborators in the United States, Italy and Spain. The prospective study material was composed of cDNA or gDNA derived from T cells, B-cell-depleted T cells, or PBMCs. The dataset comprised deeply sampled blood TCRbeta repertoires from subjects exposed to, actively infected with, or recovered from COVID-19. A freely available public database, intended as a resource for researchers studying the immune response to SARS-CoV-2, is where the repertoires were released. Samples were obtained from the ongoing ImmuneRACE study (first 160 participants) and from 1,254 subjects provided by 6 global collaborators. Sample metadata almost always included a de-identified subject ID, COVID-19 status, age in years and sex. Where available, HLA class I and class II types were taken from metadata supplied by the sample provider and were not determined by assay-based typing.

Inclusive of the bounding cysteine and phenylalanine, the CDR3 is 16 residues long. The read is trimmed to its CDR3 DNA, 48 bases read in frame from base 1. CDR1 and CDR2 (LGHNA, YNFKEQ) derive from the germline V gene. V is shortened by 1 base, J by 2 bases, and the region joining them spans 11 bases. What the authors observed across the whole study: The amount of clinical and demographic metadata varied by source and participant and was provided uncurated.

Sequencing input: peripheral blood. This clonotype was sampled from an older woman with COVID-19, enrolled during active disease. The chain is made from TRBV4-2 and TRBJ2-2; the D region possibly corresponds to TRBD1 (5 bases align). The DNA sequence is as follows: TGTGCCAGCAGCCAAGTTTTTGGGGCAAACACCGGGGAGCTGTTTTTT. Its coded protein is CASSQVFGANTGELFF.